A single sample gave rise to the 23 T cell receptor beta chains below, sequenced in a study of blood T cells in healthy people across ages. Sample-barcoded 5' priming and a J-beta primer mix drove a second PCR of about 6 to 11 cycles. Via MiXCR, TCRdb re-called the 5' RACE reads, giving one row per CDR3 protein. The data contain some 940,000 distinct CDR3 sequences, roughly 28% of them singletons. This sample was also put to use in a study of T cells of mothers and their children.

Sequencing was done on a sample of blood. All receptors come from a woman aged 40-49 years in good health.

This clonotype has a handful of counts. Sequence at one end of the junction differs from germline and may be a read error. V is TRBV7-9 and J is TRBJ2-6; perhaps D is TRBD1 or TRBD2 (5 bases each). CDR1 SEHNR and CDR2 FQNEAQ come from the germline V gene (reference sequence). There are 18 residues in the CDR3. DNA of the CDR3: TGTGCCAGCAGCTTAGGTGACTTGAGGAGGTCTGGGGCCAACGCCCTGACTTTC. Residues: CASSLGDLRRSGANALTF.

V and J are TRBV28 and TRBJ2-3, with 9 bases identical to TRBD2. CDR3 size: 19 residues. The V gene end was trimmed by 1 base and the J gene end by 0 bases; junction bases not matched to a gene: 11. Looked up from germline, CDR1 is MDHEN and CDR2 is SYDVKM. CDR3 coding DNA: TGTGCCAGCAGTTTATCCTGGTTGCGACTAGCGGTGAGCACAGATACGCAGTATTTT. Protein sequence: CASSLSWLRLAVSTDTQYF.

This clonotype was counted many times. The chain couples TRBV28 to TRBJ2-1; TRBD2 matches at 8 bases. This CDR3 region has 14 residues. Germline V gene lookup returns CDR1 MDHEN and CDR2 SYDVKM. Trimming removed 6 bases from V and 6 bases from J; junction bases left unmatched: 7. CDR3 coding DNA: TGTGCCAGCAGCCCAGGACTAGCCCCCAATGAGCAGTTCTTC. It is translated as CASSPGLAPNEQFF.

The rearrangement joins TRBV28 to TRBJ1-1, with D possibly matching TRBD1 (6 bases). In germline, CDR1 is MDHEN, CDR2 SYDVKM. CDR3 size: 18 residues. V lost 11 bases to trimming and J lost 2 bases, with 30 bases between them. CDR3: CAGTHGGGGVRLNTEAFF. DNA for the CDR3: TGTGCCGGCACCCACGGGGGCGGAGGGGTTCGCCTAAACACTGAAGCTTTCTTT.

V usage is TRBV27 and J usage is TRBJ1-5, with D perhaps TRBD1 (5 bases). Germline CDR1 is MNHEY and CDR2 is SMNVEV (reference sequence). The CDR3 runs to 15 residues. V was cut by 5 bases and J by 0 bases, with 11 bases left in between. The chain's CDR3 is CASSDGHLSNQPQHF. In DNA form, the CDR3 reads TGTGCCAGCAGTGATGGACACCTTAGCAATCAGCCCCAGCATTTT.

This clonotype was seen at least ten times. The chain combines TRBV7-9 with TRBJ2-5; 10 bases align to TRBD2. Trimming at V came to 1 base and at J to 5 bases, leaving 10 bases not matched to a gene. CDR3 size: 17 residues. Germline loops: CDR1 SEHNR, CDR2 FQNEAQ (reference sequence). CDR3 protein: CASSLVASGGPRETQYF. CDR3 DNA sequence: TGTGCCAGCAGCTTAGTGGCTAGCGGGGGACCCAGGGAGACCCAGTACTTC.

This clonotype was seen repeatedly, ten times or more. The J gene is TRBJ2-1, the V gene TRBV20-1; TRBD2 matches 9 bases. The CDR3 spans 11 residues. Per germline, CDR1 DFQATT and CDR2 SNEGSKA (reference sequence). The CDR3 bases are TGCAGGACTAGCGGTTACAATGAGCAGTTCTTC. Amino acid sequence: CRTSGYNEQFF.

On this clonotype: The CDR3 end shows no conserved phenylalanine or tryptophan, and so a read error is likely. The chain is built from TRBV19 and TRBJ1-5, with TRBD1 as a possible D gene (5 bases). Germline assignment: CDR1 LNHDA and CDR2 SQIVND (reference sequence). The CDR3 spans 15 residues. In DNA form, the CDR3 reads TGCGCCAGTATGATATGGGGGGAAGGCGATCAGCCCCAGCATGTT. Its translation: CASMIWGEGDQPQHV.

The genes are TRBV27 and TRBJ1-4; no reliable D call. CDR3 length equals 15 residues. With 0 bases removed from V and 5 bases from J, the gap between germline ends came to 10 bases. Germline loops: CDR1 MNHEY, CDR2 SMNVEV (reference sequence). The CDR3 loop reads CASSLSDGRNEKLFF. The CDR3 DNA reads as TGTGCCAGCAGTTTATCAGACGGCCGGAATGAAAAACTGTTTTTT. Complete variable domain (other parts from reference TRBV27 and TRBJ1-4): EAQVTQNPRYLITVTGKKLTVTCSQNMNHEYMSWYRQDPGLGLRQIYYSMNVEVTDKGDVPEGYKVSRKEKRNFPLILESPSPNQTSLYFCASSLSDGRNEKLFFGSGTQLSVL.

The sample holds a few counts of this clonotype. The V and J genes are TRBV15 and TRBJ2-7; the D is unclear. The CDR3 is made up of 15 amino acids. Trimming took 1 base from V and 0 from J, leaving 10 bases between them. Per the germline V gene, CDR1 is LNHNV and CDR2 is YYDKDF (reference sequence). CDR3 DNA: TGTGCCACCAGCAGAGGAACGGCGGACTCCTACGAGCAGTACTTC. Translated: CATSRGTADSYEQYF.

J is TRBJ1-5 and V is TRBV6-2 or TRBV6-3; unclear D gene. This CDR3 comprises 16 residues. Looked up from germline, CDR1 is MNHEY and CDR2 is SVGEGT. V was trimmed by 0 bases and J by 3 bases, leaving 12 bases between them. Here the CDR3 reads CASSYSGRAYNQPQHF. In DNA, the CDR3 is TGTGCCAGCAGTTACTCGGGTAGGGCTTACAATCAGCCCCAGCATTTT.

Turning to this clonotype: This sequence may be a read error, since a much larger clone differs from it by one base. The rearrangement links TRBV12-3 or TRBV12-4 to TRBJ2-3; 10 bases map to TRBD1. The CDR3 runs 15 residues. CDR3 region: CASSRDRGFADTEYF. The CDR3 DNA reads TGTGCCAGCAGCCGGGACAGGGGTTTCGCAGATACGGAGTATTTT.

V and J are TRBV30 and TRBJ2-7; 8 bases fit TRBD1. Germline assignment: CDR1 GTSNPN and CDR2 SVGIG (reference sequence). The CDR3 has 16 amino acids. Losses at the gene ends were 0 bases for V and 5 bases for J; bases not matched to a gene: 12. This CDR3 is CAWSVYRGQVVHEQYV. In DNA form, the CDR3 reads TGTGCCTGGAGTGTATATAGGGGACAGGTCGTCCACGAGCAGTACGTC.

The rearrangement joins TRBV7-3 to TRBJ2-3; 8 bases fit TRBD2. With V trimmed by 5 bases and J by 3 bases, 7 bases remained unmatched. The CDR3 consists of 15 residues. Germline V gene lookup returns CDR1 SGHTA and CDR2 FQGTGA. The CDR3 nucleotides read TGTGCCAGCAGCAACGACGGGGGGGTGACAGATACGCAGTATTTT. It translates to CASSNDGGVTDTQYF.

The V gene is TRBV7-9, the J gene TRBJ2-1; TRBD1 aligns across 7 bases. The CDR3 length is 11 residues. CDR1 is SEHNR, CDR2 FQNEAQ, per germline (reference sequence). V gave up 5 bases and J gave up 12 bases; unmatched junction bases: 4. The CDR3 spells CASSGTAGQFF. CDR3 nucleotides: TGTGCCAGCAGCGGGACAGCCGGGCAGTTCTTC.

The chain uses TRBV7-9 and TRBJ1-1; no clear D. Germline V gene sequence: CDR1 SEHNR, CDR2 FQNEAQ (reference sequence). V was clipped by 4 bases and J by 10 bases, with 10 bases between them. The CDR3 is 11 amino acids. Here the CDR3 reads CASSSSVTAFF. For the CDR3, the DNA is TGTGCCAGCAGCTCCTCAGTGACAGCTTTCTTT.

This rearrangement joins TRBV20-1 to TRBJ2-1; TRBD1 agrees at 9 bases. CDR1 is DFQATT and CDR2 is SNEGSKA in the germline V gene (reference sequence). The J segment lost 5 bases and the V segment lost 6 bases, leaving 11 bases of the junction unmatched. This CDR3 contains 15 residues. Written as DNA, the CDR3 is TGCAGTGCCACTATGCCGGGACAGGGTAACAATGAGCAGTTCTTC. This codes for CSATMPGQGNNEQFF.

This chain joins TRBV4-1 and TRBJ2-5, with 7 bases lining up with TRBD2. The length of the CDR3 is 16 residues. J gave up 5 bases and V 3 bases, and 12 bases lay outside the gene matches. CDR1 and CDR2 (germline): MGHRA, YSYEKL. CDR3 bases: TGCGCCAGCAGCCAGACTGGAGCGGGGTCGAAGGAGACCCAGTACTTC. Translation gives CASSQTGAGSKETQYF.

As regards this clonotype: The missing conserved phenylalanine or tryptophan at the end of this CDR3 makes a read error likely. The V and J genes are TRBV28 and TRBJ2-4, with TRBD1 matching 7 bases. CDR3 length equals 14 residues. CDR1 and CDR2 from the germline V gene are MDHEN and SYDVKM. After removal of 5 bases from V and 13 bases from J, the junction contained 14 bases not matched to a gene. The CDR3 reads CASSTRQGTYEQYY. The CDR3 DNA reads as TGTGCCAGCAGTACTAGACAGGGCACCTATGAGCAGTACTAC.

This clonotype was seen repeatedly, ten times or more. The J gene is TRBJ2-7, the V gene TRBV7-9; D tentatively reads TRBD1 or TRBD2 (6 bases each). The CDR3 contains 13 residues. Germline CDR1 and CDR2: SEHNR and FQNEAQ (reference sequence). V dropped 1 base and J dropped 6 bases, with 10 bases sitting between them. Here the CDR3 DNA reads TGTGCCAGCAGCTTAGTGGGGGGCGGCGAGCAGTACTTC. This codes for CASSLVGGGEQYF.

This clonotype showed up just a few times. One end of the junction is discordant with germline, which a read error may explain. The chain links TRBV9 to TRBJ2-6, with 8 nucleotides matching TRBD2. CDR1 is SGDLS, CDR2 YYNGEE, per germline. This CDR3 has 17 amino acids. CDR3 sequence: CASRSSGPDSGANVRTF. The CDR3 DNA is TGTGCCAGCAGATCTAGCGGGCCTGACTCTGGGGCCAACGTCCGGACTTTC.

The chain joins TRBV5-1 to TRBJ2-1; the D is unclear. This CDR3 is 15 amino acids long. V shed 5 bases and J shed 2 bases, with 14 bases lying between them. The germline CDR1 and CDR2 sequences are SGHRS and YFSETQ. The CDR3 DNA is TGCGCCAGCAGGGTTGATCCATTGGCCTACAATGAGCAGTTCTTC. This gives the protein CASRVDPLAYNEQFF.

This clonotype has more than one count but fewer than ten. The V call is TRBV5-1, the J call TRBJ2-3; possible D gene TRBD2, 5 bases. The V gene's germline CDR1 is SGHRS and CDR2 YFSETQ. CDR3 length equals 15 residues. The V end lost 2 bases, the J end lost 1 base, and 11 bases lay between the germline ends. The CDR3 DNA reads TGCGCCAGCAGCTTCGCGGGCCTCCGCACAGATACGCAGTATTTT. Protein: CASSFAGLRTDTQYF.